Listed below are T cell receptor beta chains from one sample, sequenced in a study of cytotoxic CD8 clonotypes in ibrutinib-treated CLL. Assay used: immunoSEQ multiplex PCR; TCRdb lists only in-frame clones, some missing. The data contain around 97,000 clones, around 73% of them singletons. The source material was PBMCs, sampled after 12 months of ibrutinib treatment. These receptors were taken from a human donor with chronic lymphocytic leukemia. CDR3s include the opening cysteine and the closing phenylalanine or tryptophan. The D gene is left open where the match is weak. The listing skips clone size in some rows; elsewhere it reads once, few, many or a size class.

D gene: -
J gene: TRBJ2-3
clone size: -
CDR3 length: 14
V gene: TRBV28
CDR3 protein: CASRTGMGPDTQYF
CDR3 DNA: TGTGCCAGCAGAACCGGGATGGGCCCAGATACGCAGTATTTT

D gene: -
J gene: TRBJ2-3
clone size: -
CDR3 length: 15
V gene: TRBV4-2
CDR3 protein: CASSSRPLGADTQYF
CDR3 DNA: TGTGCCAGCAGCTCCAGACCGTTGGGCGCAGATACGCAGTATTTT

D gene: TRBD1
J gene: TRBJ2-1
clone size: -
CDR3 length: 16
V gene: TRBV28
CDR3 protein: CASSSAAGTGHNEQFF
CDR3 DNA: TGTGCCAGCAGTTCCGCTGCCGGGACAGGGCACAATGAGCAGTTCTTC

D gene: -
J gene: TRBJ1-1
clone size: -
CDR3 length: 13
V gene: TRBV7-2
CDR3 protein: CASSLGGTAQAFF
CDR3 DNA: TGTGCCAGCAGCTTGGGAGGGACGGCCCAAGCTTTCTTT

D gene: -
J gene: TRBJ1-2
clone size: -
CDR3 length: 16
V gene: TRBV18
CDR3 protein: CASSPDGQTRGYGYTF
CDR3 DNA: TGTGCCAGCTCACCAGATGGCCAGACCAGGGGCTATGGCTACACCTTC

D gene: -
J gene: TRBJ2-2
clone size: few
CDR3 length: 15
V gene: TRBV29-1
CDR3 protein: CSAQGGVRDTGELFF
CDR3 DNA: TGCAGCGCCCAGGGGGGCGTAAGGGACACCGGGGAGCTGTTTTTT

D gene: -
J gene: TRBJ2-7
clone size: -
CDR3 length: 15
V gene: TRBV4-2
CDR3 protein: CASSQGAGLSYEQYF
CDR3 DNA: TGTGCCAGCAGCCAAGGGGCAGGGCTCTCCTACGAGCAGTACTTC

D gene: -
J gene: TRBJ2-5
clone size: -
CDR3 length: 13
V gene: TRBV7-3
CDR3 protein: CASSLKASSTQYF
CDR3 DNA: TGTGCCAGCAGCTTAAAGGCTAGTTCGACCCAGTACTTC

D gene: -
J gene: TRBJ1-2
clone size: -
CDR3 length: 14
V gene: TRBV27
CDR3 protein: CASSSRDYGDGYTF
CDR3 DNA: TGTGCCAGCAGTTCCAGGGATTACGGAGATGGCTACACCTTC

D gene: TRBD1
J gene: TRBJ2-3
clone size: -
CDR3 length: 14
V gene: TRBV6-4
CDR3 protein: CASGTVSRTDTQYF
CDR3 DNA: TGTGCCAGCGGGACAGTGAGTCGGACAGATACGCAGTATTTT

D gene: TRBD1
J gene: TRBJ1-1
clone size: once
CDR3 length: 16
V gene: TRBV18
CDR3 protein: CASSPRQGSSVTEAFF
CDR3 DNA: TGTGCCAGCTCACCCCGACAGGGCTCCTCCGTCACTGAAGCTTTCTTT

D gene: -
J gene: TRBJ2-2
clone size: -
CDR3 length: 13
V gene: TRBV6-1
CDR3 protein: CASRDGNTGELFF
CDR3 DNA: TGTGCCAGCAGGGACGGGAACACCGGGGAGCTGTTTTTT

D gene: -
J gene: TRBJ1-4
clone size: -
CDR3 length: 16
V gene: TRBV5-1
CDR3 protein: CASSIAPGRLNEKLFF
CDR3 DNA: TGCGCCAGCTCCATCGCCCCGGGCCGGCTTAATGAAAAACTGTTTTTT

D gene: -
J gene: TRBJ1-3
clone size: -
CDR3 length: 12
V gene: TRBV18
CDR3 protein: CASAGSGNTIYF
CDR3 DNA: TGTGCCAGCGCCGGCTCTGGAAACACCATATATTTT

D gene: TRBD1
J gene: TRBJ2-5
clone size: few
CDR3 length: 15
V gene: TRBV2
CDR3 protein: CARSQGAGPQETQYF
CDR3 DNA: TGTGCCAGATCACAGGGGGCCGGGCCCCAAGAGACCCAGTACTTC

D gene: -
J gene: TRBJ1-4
clone size: -
CDR3 length: 15
V gene: TRBV28
CDR3 protein: CASRFSGSTNEKLFF
CDR3 DNA: TGTGCCAGCAGGTTCTCCGGGAGTACGAATGAAAAACTGTTTTTT

D gene: TRBD1
J gene: TRBJ2-2
clone size: few
CDR3 length: 16
V gene: TRBV6-4
CDR3 protein: CASSDSEQGATGELFF
CDR3 DNA: TGTGCCAGCAGTGACTCGGAACAGGGGGCGACCGGGGAGCTGTTTTTT

D gene: TRBD1
J gene: TRBJ2-7
clone size: -
CDR3 length: 15
V gene: TRBV5-4
CDR3 protein: CASSLPGTASYEQYF
CDR3 DNA: TGTGCCAGCAGCCTACCCGGGACAGCCTCCTACGAGCAGTACTTC

D gene: -
J gene: TRBJ2-5
clone size: -
CDR3 length: 13
V gene: TRBV27
CDR3 protein: CASSFMAQETQYF
CDR3 DNA: TGTGCCAGCAGTTTTATGGCCCAAGAGACCCAGTACTTC

D gene: -
J gene: TRBJ1-5
clone size: many
CDR3 length: 14
V gene: TRBV19
CDR3 protein: CASSRGSENQPQHF
CDR3 DNA: TGTGCCAGTAGTCGGGGTTCCGAGAATCAGCCCCAGCATTTT

D gene: -
J gene: TRBJ2-7
clone size: few
CDR3 length: 11
V gene: TRBV29-1
CDR3 protein: CSFNILDEQYF
CDR3 DNA: TGCAGCTTCAATATATTGGACGAGCAGTACTTC

D gene: -
J gene: TRBJ1-2
clone size: once
CDR3 length: 13
V gene: TRBV28
CDR3 protein: CASSLSRLYGYTF
CDR3 DNA: TGTGCCAGCAGTTTATCCAGGCTTTATGGCTACACCTTC

D gene: TRBD1
J gene: TRBJ2-4
clone size: few
CDR3 length: 15
V gene: TRBV5-1
CDR3 protein: CASSLEGQGGNIQYF
CDR3 DNA: TGCGCCAGCAGCTTGGAAGGACAGGGAGGAAACATTCAGTACTTC

D gene: TRBD1
J gene: TRBJ2-7
clone size: -
CDR3 length: 15
V gene: TRBV5-1
CDR3 protein: CASMIPGQAMNEQYF
CDR3 DNA: TGCGCCAGCATGATTCCGGGACAGGCGATGAACGAGCAGTACTTC

D gene: -
J gene: TRBJ1-1
clone size: -
CDR3 length: 15
V gene: TRBV5-1
CDR3 protein: CASSFRAPQDTEAFF
CDR3 DNA: TGCGCCAGCAGTTTCCGGGCCCCTCAGGATACTGAAGCTTTCTTT

D gene: -
J gene: TRBJ2-1
clone size: -
CDR3 length: 14
V gene: TRBV28
CDR3 protein: CASSTAVPSNEQFF
CDR3 DNA: TGTGCCAGCAGCACAGCAGTCCCTTCTAATGAGCAGTTCTTC

D gene: TRBD2
J gene: TRBJ2-7
clone size: -
CDR3 length: 15
V gene: TRBV7-6
CDR3 protein: CASSSGEGRSYEQYF
CDR3 DNA: TGTGCCAGCAGCTCCGGGGAGGGCCGATCCTACGAGCAGTACTTC

D gene: TRBD2
J gene: TRBJ2-7
clone size: -
CDR3 length: 14
V gene: TRBV19
CDR3 protein: CASSLSRGAYEQYF
CDR3 DNA: TGTGCCAGTAGTCTCTCCCGGGGGGCCTACGAGCAGTACTTC

D gene: -
J gene: TRBJ1-4
clone size: -
CDR3 length: 11
V gene: TRBV30
CDR3 protein: CAWSVGEKLFF
CDR3 DNA: TGTGCCTGGAGTGTAGGAGAAAAACTGTTTTTT

D gene: TRBD1
J gene: TRBJ2-7
clone size: -
CDR3 length: 14
V gene: TRBV5-1
CDR3 protein: CASSYTGDIYEQYF
CDR3 DNA: TGCGCCAGCAGCTATACAGGGGACATCTACGAGCAGTACTTC

D gene: -
J gene: TRBJ1-1
clone size: -
CDR3 length: 10
V gene: TRBV6-1
CDR3 protein: CASNAWTAFF
CDR3 DNA: TGTGCCAGCAACGCCTGGACAGCTTTCTTT

D gene: -
J gene: TRBJ1-1
clone size: -
CDR3 length: 16
V gene: TRBV5-8
CDR3 protein: CASSRTQGRGNTEAFF
CDR3 DNA: TGTGCCAGCAGCCGCACGCAGGGCAGGGGGAACACTGAAGCTTTCTTT

D gene: TRBD1
J gene: TRBJ1-4
clone size: -
CDR3 length: 14
V gene: TRBV6-1
CDR3 protein: CASSEQGAGEKLFF
CDR3 DNA: TGTGCCAGCAGTGAACAGGGGGCGGGGGAAAAACTGTTTTTT

D gene: -
J gene: TRBJ2-5
clone size: -
CDR3 length: 11
V gene: TRBV29-1
CDR3 protein: CSVEPDETQYF
CDR3 DNA: TGCAGCGTTGAACCCGACGAGACCCAGTACTTC

D gene: -
J gene: TRBJ1-6
clone size: -
CDR3 length: 13
V gene: TRBV28
CDR3 protein: CASSFSENSPLHF
CDR3 DNA: TGTGCCAGCAGTTTTTCTGAGAATTCACCCCTCCACTTT

D gene: -
J gene: TRBJ1-2
clone size: -
CDR3 length: 13
V gene: TRBV6-6
CDR3 protein: CASSYGQAYGYTF
CDR3 DNA: TGTGCCAGCAGTTACGGTCAGGCCTATGGCTACACCTTC

D gene: -
J gene: TRBJ2-7
clone size: -
CDR3 length: 13
V gene: TRBV4-1
CDR3 protein: CASSQDLMGEQYF
CDR3 DNA: TGCGCCAGCAGCCAAGACTTAATGGGCGAGCAGTACTTC

D gene: -
J gene: TRBJ2-1
clone size: once
CDR3 length: 13
V gene: TRBV11-2
CDR3 protein: CASSHGKRDEQFF
CDR3 DNA: TGTGCCAGCAGCCATGGTAAGAGGGATGAGCAGTTCTTC

D gene: -
J gene: TRBJ1-3
clone size: -
CDR3 length: 11
V gene: TRBV6-6
CDR3 protein: CASKLGDTIYF
CDR3 DNA: TGTGCCAGCAAACTGGGAGACACCATATATTTT

D gene: TRBD1
J gene: TRBJ1-5
clone size: -
CDR3 length: 17
V gene: TRBV28
CDR3 protein: CASSKTGNRGLAGNQHF
CDR3 DNA: TGTGCCAGCAGCAAGACCGGGAACAGGGGGCTCGCGGGGAACCAGCATTTT

D gene: -
J gene: TRBJ1-6
clone size: many
CDR3 length: 17
V gene: TRBV19
CDR3 protein: CASSIPTAPYLGSPLHF
CDR3 DNA: TGTGCCAGTAGTATACCTACTGCACCATACCTGGGGTCACCCCTCCACTTT

D gene: TRBD1
J gene: TRBJ2-1
clone size: -
CDR3 length: 15
V gene: TRBV30
CDR3 protein: CAWRLGDRDYNEQFF
CDR3 DNA: TGTGCCTGGAGGCTAGGGGACAGAGATTACAATGAGCAGTTCTTC

D gene: -
J gene: TRBJ1-1
clone size: -
CDR3 length: 14
V gene: TRBV6-5
CDR3 protein: CASSSRGENTEAFF
CDR3 DNA: TGTGCCAGCAGCTCCAGGGGCGAGAACACTGAAGCTTTCTTT

D gene: TRBD1
J gene: TRBJ1-2
clone size: few
CDR3 length: 13
V gene: TRBV29-1
CDR3 protein: CSAPGQGLYGYTF
CDR3 DNA: TGCAGCGCCCCGGGACAGGGCCTATATGGCTACACCTTC